This paragraph reports one T cell receptor (beta chain). In the original analysis: Counts of nucleated cells, estimated from reference gene primer amplification, were obtained. Measured with immunoSEQ multiplex PCR; TCRdb has only the in-frame clones, and not every one. V and J calls and clone size are those listed in that table; D and trimming were worked out from the DNA. The repertoire holds fewer than 180,000 clones, with around 85% as singletons. This record comes from a study of blood T cell repertoires in COVID-19. Study in general: Whether acute or convalescent, the COVID-19 samples came from the United States, Italy and Spain. Sample material is recorded as cDNA or gDNA derived from T cells, B-cell-depleted T cells, or PBMCs.

The sequence was obtained from a man aged 70-80 years with acute or convalescent COVID-19. What was sequenced was peripheral blood.

For the CDR3, the DNA is TGTGCCAGCGGAGACAGGTCCGGGCAGCCCCAGCATTTT. Translation gives CASGDRSGQPQHF. V gene TRBV27 combines with J gene TRBJ1-5; possibly TRBD1 for D (6 bases). Germline CDR1 MNHEY, CDR2 SMNVEV (reference sequence). Trimming removed 8 bases at V and 7 bases at J, with 15 bases between. CDR3 size: 13 residues.